These 32 T cell receptor beta chains originate from one sample sequenced in a study of T cell repertoires in cytomegalovirus infection (dated by TCRdb to the late 2010s). This sample was sequenced with an Illumina HiSeq 1500. TCRdb reworked the public reads: Q25 trimming with fastp, MiXCR clone assembly, productive beta chains retained. Entries are consolidated by CDR3 protein sequence, retaining the most common genes and DNA. The sample table lists under 200,000 distinct CDR3 sequences, more than 9% of them with a count of one. The ten largest clones take up approximately 4.3% of the sample. The sample comprised PBMCs. All receptors come from a human donor in good health (CMV status not recorded). Some clones in this sample may be carry-over from other donors' samples.

This chain uses TRBV29-1 with TRBJ2-7, with D tentatively TRBD2 (5 bases). The CDR3 loop spans 13 amino acids. The germline V gene encodes CDR1 SQVTM and CDR2 ANQGSEA. V dropped 0 bases and J dropped 3 bases, with 9 bases sitting between them. Written as DNA, the CDR3 is TGCAGCGTTGAAGACCGGGAAGACTACGAGCAGTACTTC. Translation: CSVEDREDYEQYF.

The genes are TRBV23-1 and TRBJ2-6; D unresolved. Being an ORF, TRBV23-1 has a function that is uncertain. The CDR3 spans 18 residues. V lost 4 bases and J 4 bases, leaving 20 bases between the germline ends. CDR3 sequence: CASSRSSPPPFGANVLTF. The CDR3 DNA sequence: TGCGCCAGCAGTCGCTCCTCCCCCCCCCCGTTCGGGGCCAACGTCCTGACTTTC.

This clonotype came up a few times. The J gene is TRBJ2-1, the V gene TRBV7-6, with 14 bases that match TRBD2. The CDR3 contains 16 residues. Germline V gene lookup returns CDR1 SGHVS and CDR2 FNYEAQ. The V segment lost 5 bases and the J segment 5 bases; nucleotides outside the gene matches: 5. The CDR3 nucleotides read TGTGCCAGCAGCCCGAGACTAGCGGGGGGGAACAATGAGCAGTTCTTC. Its translation is CASSPRLAGGNNEQFF.

This clonotype occurred a few times. The chain recombines TRBV9 with TRBJ2-7; D not certain. Germline CDR1 SGDLS, CDR2 YYNGEE. The V end lost 0 bases, the J end lost 0 bases, and 13 bases lay between the germline ends. This CDR3 is built from 16 residues. The CDR3 sequence is CASSVDAGSTSYEQYF. Here the CDR3 DNA reads TGTGCCAGCAGCGTAGACGCAGGTTCTACCTCCTACGAGCAGTACTTC.

The rearrangement links TRBV12-3 or TRBV12-4 to TRBJ1-2, with 12 bases that match TRBD1. J lost 7 bases, V lost 5 bases, and 8 bases had no gene match. The CDR3 is 15 amino acids. The CDR3 sequence is CASSRPGQGARGYTF. The DNA for the CDR3 is TGTGCCAGCAGTAGACCGGGACAGGGGGCTCGTGGCTACACCTTC.

V usage is TRBV20-1 and J usage is TRBJ2-7; 8 bases match TRBD1. Germline V gene data show CDR1 as DFQATT and CDR2 as SNEGSKA (reference sequence). V was clipped by 6 bases and J by 4 bases; unmatched bases: 5. CDR3 size: 12 residues. The CDR3 reads CSADRGRYEQYF. Here the CDR3 DNA reads TGCAGTGCCGACAGGGGAAGGTACGAGCAGTACTTC.

This clonotype was seen a handful of times. This chain connects TRBV12-3 or TRBV12-4 to TRBJ2-1; 8 positions match TRBD2. V lost 5 bases and J lost 0; bases outside the gene matches: 3. The CDR3 sequence is 15 residues long. Here the CDR3 reads CASSGSGNSYNEQFF. CDR3 in DNA: TGTGCCAGCAGTGGTAGCGGGAACTCCTACAATGAGCAGTTCTTC.

The table lists this clonotype with many counts. In DNA form, the CDR3 reads TGTAAGACAGGGGTGTCATCGTTATATGGCTACACCTTC. It yields the protein CKTGVSSLYGYTF. This rearrangement joins TRBV7-9 to TRBJ1-2; 8 positions agree with TRBD1. Germline CDR1 reads SEHNR; CDR2 reads FQNEAQ (reference sequence). The CDR3 consists of 13 residues.

In its sample, this clonotype was seen a few times. V and J are TRBV7-8 and TRBJ1-2, with a tentative D call TRBD1 (5 bases). The CDR3 has 14 residues. The germline V and J ends were trimmed by 5 bases and 6 bases, with 16 bases remaining between them. CDR1 is SGHVS, CDR2 FQNEAQ, per germline. CDR3 nucleotides: TGTGCCAGCAGCGCGGCCGGGGGACGGCATGGCTACACCTTC. It is translated as CASSAAGGRHGYTF.

This clonotype was counted only a few times. The chain couples TRBV2 to TRBJ2-3; no clear D gene. Germline V gives CDR1 SNHLY, CDR2 FYNNEI. The CDR3 consists of 14 residues. Trimming stripped 2 bases from V and 2 bases from J, with 8 bases between. The CDR3 here is CASSEFRATDTQYF. CDR3 in DNA: TGTGCCAGCAGTGAATTCAGAGCCACAGATACGCAGTATTTT.

This clonotype was observed at least ten times. V is TRBV29-1 and J is TRBJ2-1, with D perhaps matching TRBD1 or TRBD2 (5 bases each). The CDR3 spans 18 residues. V was cut by 3 bases and J by 0 bases, with 21 bases left in between. Looked up from germline, CDR1 is SQVTM and CDR2 is ANQGSEA. The CDR3 sequence is CSVDSNGTRTSSYNEQFF. The CDR3 DNA reads TGCAGCGTTGATTCGAACGGGACCCGAACCAGCTCCTACAATGAGCAGTTCTTC.

The chain links TRBV12-3 or TRBV12-4 to TRBJ2-5; 9 bases align to TRBD1. This CDR3 has 15 residues. V shed 4 bases and J 2 bases; nucleotides not matched to a gene: 5. The DNA for the CDR3 is TGTGCCAGCAGTTCTACCGGGACAGGGCAAGAGACCCAGTACTTC. Protein: CASSSTGTGQETQYF.

The table lists this clonotype with many counts. In nucleotides, the CDR3 is TGTGCCAGCAGCCCTCTGTTGCTAGCGGGAGGGTACACCGGGGAGCTGTTTTTT. This sequence encodes CASSPLLLAGGYTGELFF. The chain couples TRBV7-9 to TRBJ2-2; 12 nucleotides match TRBD2. The J segment lost 3 bases and the V segment lost 5 bases, leaving 10 bases of the junction unmatched. The germline gives CDR1 SEHNR, CDR2 FQNEAQ (reference sequence). This CDR3 comprises 18 residues. Looking up the rest from reference TRBV7-9 and TRBJ2-2 gives the full variable domain: DTGVSQNPRHKITKRGQNVTFRCDPISEHNRLYWYRQTLGQGPEFLTYFQNEAQLEKSRLLSDRFSAERPKGSFSTLEIQRTEQGDSAMYLCASSPLLLAGGYTGELFFGEGSRLTVL.

The rearrangement links TRBV7-9 to TRBJ2-7; D remains unclear. V was pared by 0 bases and J by 0 bases, with 6 bases between. Germline assignment: CDR1 SEHNR and CDR2 FQNEAQ (reference sequence). This CDR3 contains 14 residues. CDR3 sequence: CASSLAVYSYEQYF. The CDR3 region has the DNA TGTGCCAGCAGCTTAGCAGTATACTCCTACGAGCAGTACTTC. The full variable domain, its missing parts supplied by reference TRBV7-9 and TRBJ2-7, is DTGVSQNPRHKITKRGQNVTFRCDPISEHNRLYWYRQTLGQGPEFLTYFQNEAQLEKSRLLSDRFSAERPKGSFSTLEIQRTEQGDSAMYLCASSLAVYSYEQYFGPGTRLTVT.

The table lists this clonotype with many counts. This rearrangement joins TRBV7-2 to TRBJ1-4; D may be TRBD1 (5 bases). CDR1 is SGHTA, CDR2 FQGNSA, per germline. The CDR3 is 15 residues long. V was pared by 5 bases and J by 5 bases, with 15 bases between. The CDR3: CASSNGGPGNEKLFF. CDR3 nucleotides: TGTGCCAGCAGCAATGGGGGTCCAGGGAATGAAAAACTGTTTTTT. The full variable domain, rest sourced from reference TRBV7-2 and TRBJ1-4, is GAGVSQSPSNKVTEKGKDVELRCDPISGHTALYWYRQSLGQGLEFLIYFQGNSAPDKSGLPSDRFSAERTGGSVSTLTIQRTQQEDSAVYLCASSNGGPGNEKLFFGSGTQLSVL.

This clonotype was seen ten or more times. This sequence joins TRBV18 and TRBJ1-1; no firm D call. The CDR3 is 15 amino acids. Per the germline V gene, CDR1 is KGHSH and CDR2 is LQKENI. V was shortened by 2 bases and J by 4 bases, with 14 bases between the two germline ends. For the CDR3, the DNA is TGTGCCAGCTCACCAGATGCCAGTATCGGCACTGAAGCTTTCTTT. Translated: CASSPDASIGTEAFF.

The sample holds many counts of this clonotype. CDR3: CASSSLGNNEQFF. The DNA for the CDR3 is TGTGCCAGCAGCTCCCTGGGCAACAATGAGCAGTTCTTC. V and J are TRBV6-2 or TRBV6-3 and TRBJ2-1; D is unclear. The CDR3 covers 13 residues. V lost 6 bases to trimming and J lost 5 bases, with 11 bases between them. CDR1 and CDR2 from the germline V gene are MNHEY and SVGEGT.

This clonotype was detected ten times or more. The chain is built from TRBV6-2 or TRBV6-3 and TRBJ2-5; D is undetermined. CDR1 MNHEY and CDR2 SVGEGT come from the germline V gene. The V end lost 2 bases, the J end lost 4 bases, and 8 bases lay between the germline ends. The CDR3 sequence is 13 residues long. The CDR3 region has the DNA TGTGCCAGCAGTTACAGATCGGGAGAGACCCAGTACTTC. Translating it yields CASSYRSGETQYF.

This clonotype showed up many times. This chain uses TRBV7-2 with TRBJ1-4; possible D gene TRBD1, 5 bases. This CDR3 comprises 15 residues. CDR1 is SGHTA and CDR2 is FQGNSA in the germline V gene. Trimming removed 1 base from V and 4 bases from J, with 10 bases in between. The CDR3 DNA sequence: TGTGCCAGCAGCTTAGGAGCAGGGATTAATGAAAAACTGTTTTTT. This encodes CASSLGAGINEKLFF. The entire variable domain, with the rest obtained from reference TRBV7-2 and TRBJ1-4, is as follows: GAGVSQSPSNKVTEKGKDVELRCDPISGHTALYWYRQSLGQGLEFLIYFQGNSAPDKSGLPSDRFSAERTGGSVSTLTIQRTQQEDSAVYLCASSLGAGINEKLFFGSGTQLSVL.

This clonotype was observed many times. The chain recombines TRBV28 with TRBJ1-6; D is perhaps TRBD1 (5 bases). Germline CDR1 is MDHEN and CDR2 is SYDVKM. V lost 10 bases and J lost 10, with 14 bases in between. CDR3 length equals 12 residues. As DNA, the CDR3 is TGTGCCACCATATCAGAGGGGTCACCCCTCCACTTT. It is translated as CATISEGSPLHF.

This clonotype was recorded a few times. The J gene is TRBJ2-2, the V gene TRBV6-2 or TRBV6-3; D unresolved. Trimming took 1 base from V and 3 from J, leaving 3 bases between them. The CDR3 sequence is 13 residues long. CDR1 and CDR2 (germline): MNHEY, SVGEGT. The CDR3 spells CASSYLDTGELFF. CDR3 DNA: TGTGCCAGCAGTTACTTAGACACCGGGGAGCTGTTTTTT.

This clonotype was counted many times. The chain combines TRBV7-3 with TRBJ1-2; D uncertain. Trimming shortened V by 4 bases and J by 7 bases, and 16 bases separated the two germline ends. Germline CDR1 is SGHTA and CDR2 is FQGTGA. The CDR3 length is 14 residues. Here the CDR3 DNA reads TGTGCCAGCAGCTCCCCCGAGTTGATGGTTGGCTACACCTTC. Translated: CASSSPELMVGYTF.

This clonotype was detected ten times or more. The chain couples TRBV10-3 to TRBJ2-5, with 10 positions matching TRBD2. V lost 6 bases to trimming and J lost 5 bases; unmatched junction nucleotides: 9. The germline V gene encodes CDR1 ENHRY and CDR2 SYGVKD. The CDR3 spans 15 residues. CDR3 sequence reads: CAIRASSGRPETQYF. CDR3 sequence (DNA): TGTGCCATCAGAGCCTCTAGCGGGAGACCCGAGACCCAGTACTTC.

This chain joins TRBV2 and TRBJ1-4; D gene uncertain. CDR3 size: 11 residues. Germline V lookup: CDR1 SNHLY, CDR2 FYNNEI. With 7 bases removed from V and 4 bases from J, the gap between germline ends came to 4 bases. CDR3 residues: CASKFNEKLFF. As DNA, the CDR3 is TGTGCCAGCAAGTTTAATGAAAAACTGTTTTTT.

Many counts were recorded for this clonotype. The rearrangement links TRBV10-3 to TRBJ2-7; the D call may be TRBD1 or TRBD2 (5 bases each). The length of the CDR3 is 16 residues. Germline assignment: CDR1 ENHRY and CDR2 SYGVKD. Between the trimmed V and J ends, which lost 5 bases and 5 bases, there was a span of 22 bases. The CDR3 DNA reads TGTGCCATCAGTCAAGCAACAGGTCCTCCTAGCCACGAGCAGTACTTC. Protein: CAISQATGPPSHEQYF.

This clonotype has a handful of counts. This chain links TRBV4-3 with TRBJ2-1; D unclear. Germline values: CDR1 LGHNA, CDR2 YSLEER. The CDR3 spans 13 residues. Trimming shortened V by 1 base and J by 8 bases, and 9 bases separated the two germline ends. The CDR3 DNA is TGCGCCAGCAGCCAAGTCAGAAAGGATGAGCAGTTCTTC. Its translation: CASSQVRKDEQFF.

This clonotype has a count of ten or more. The rearrangement uses TRBV19 and TRBJ1-3, with no clear D. V lost 3 bases and J lost 0, with 6 bases in between. The germline V gene encodes CDR1 LNHDA and CDR2 SQIVND (reference sequence). The CDR3 runs to 14 residues. CDR3 region: CASSIPSSGNTIYF. The CDR3 nucleotides are TGTGCCAGTAGTATCCCGAGCTCTGGAAACACCATATATTTT.

The chain uses TRBV20-1 and TRBJ1-1; D is possibly TRBD1 (6 bases). This CDR3 contains 15 residues. Trimming removed 3 bases from V and 0 bases from J, with 14 bases in between. CDR1 is DFQATT, CDR2 SNEGSKA, per germline (reference sequence). CDR3 protein: CSARGARGMNTEAFF. In DNA, the CDR3 is TGCAGTGCTAGGGGGGCCAGGGGCATGAACACTGAAGCTTTCTTT.

This clonotype was observed many times. The CDR3 loop reads CASSSGRDRVSYNEQFF. Written as DNA, the CDR3 is TGTGCCAGCAGCTCCGGTCGGGACAGAGTCTCCTACAATGAGCAGTTCTTC. The rearrangement joins TRBV6-1 to TRBJ2-1; 7 positions agree with TRBD1. CDR1 and CDR2 from the germline V gene are MNHNS and SASEGT. The CDR3 length is 17 residues. The junction had 11 bases not matched to a gene; V was cut back by 6 bases and J by 0 bases.

In its sample, this clonotype was seen a few times. The chain combines TRBV20-1 with TRBJ2-1; D may be TRBD1 (6 bases). The CDR3 extends over 15 amino acids. The germline CDR1 and CDR2 sequences are DFQATT and SNEGSKA (reference sequence). V was cut by 1 base and J by 9 bases, with 19 bases left in between. In DNA, the CDR3 is TGCAGTGCTAGAGGCCTTCGACAGGTAGCCAGTGAGCAGTTCTTC. This encodes CSARGLRQVASEQFF.

This clonotype showed up many times. This chain links TRBV28 with TRBJ1-5; 11 nucleotides line up with TRBD1. This CDR3 comprises 16 residues. Trimming removed 5 bases from V and 7 bases from J; junction bases left unmatched: 10. The germline V gene has CDR1 MDHEN and CDR2 SYDVKM. The CDR3: CASSPPRTGGEQPQHF. CDR3 DNA sequence: TGTGCCAGCAGTCCGCCTAGGACAGGGGGCGAGCAGCCCCAGCATTTT.

About this clonotype itself: This CDR3 is missing its conserved last phenylalanine or tryptophan, likely due to a read error. The DNA is left out, because the CDR3 cannot be placed on it with certainty; the CDR3 is given as TCRdb lists it. The chain uses TRBV15 and TRBJ2-1; the table calls TRBD2, which could not be checked here. Termini included, the CDR3 measures 14 amino acids. Germline loops: CDR1 LNHNV, CDR2 YYDKDF (reference sequence). This CDR3 is CPTSRDPDSGREFS.